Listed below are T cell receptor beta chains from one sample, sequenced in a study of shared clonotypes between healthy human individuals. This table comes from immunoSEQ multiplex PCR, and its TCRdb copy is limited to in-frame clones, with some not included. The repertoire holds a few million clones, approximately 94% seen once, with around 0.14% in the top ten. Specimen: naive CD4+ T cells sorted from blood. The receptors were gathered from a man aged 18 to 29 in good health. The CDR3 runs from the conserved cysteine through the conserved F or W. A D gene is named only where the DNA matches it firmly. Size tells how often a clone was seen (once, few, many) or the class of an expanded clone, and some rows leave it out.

DNA: TGTGCCAGCAGATTGGTAGCGGGGGGGGCCAATGAGCAGTTCTTC; CDR3: CASRLVAGGANEQFF; D: TRBD2; V: TRBV27; J: TRBJ2-1; size: -
DNA: TGTGCCAGCAGCTTAACTCCATCCGACGGCTACACCTTC; CDR3: CASSLTPSDGYTF; D: -; V: TRBV7-2; J: TRBJ1-2; size: -
DNA: TGTGCCAGCAGCTTAGTCGGGACAGGACGCTCTGGGGCCAACGTCCTGACTTTC; CDR3: CASSLVGTGRSGANVLTF; D: TRBD1; V: TRBV7-2; J: TRBJ2-6; size: -
DNA: TGTGCCAGCAGCTTTGGGGCGGGAAGGCCCTATAATTCACCCCTCCACTTT; CDR3: CASSFGAGRPYNSPLHF; D: -; V: TRBV28; J: TRBJ1-6; size: -
DNA: TGTGCCAGCAGCCCAGGGACTAGCGGGAGGTACGAGCAGTACTTC; CDR3: CASSPGTSGRYEQYF; D: TRBD2; V: TRBV9; J: TRBJ2-7; size: -
DNA: TGCGCCAGCAGCCAAGAAAGGGACAGGGTGAGGGCTGGGGCCAACGTCCTGACTTTC; CDR3: CASSQERDRVRAGANVLTF; D: TRBD1; V: TRBV4-1; J: TRBJ2-6; size: -
DNA: TGTGCCAGCAGCTTAGATGCCTATTGGTTGGATACGCAGTATTTT; CDR3: CASSLDAYWLDTQYF; D: -; V: TRBV7-2; J: TRBJ2-3; size: -
DNA: TGTGCCAGCAGGACGAACAGGGACGAGCAGTACTTC; CDR3: CASRTNRDEQYF; D: -; V: TRBV6-5; J: TRBJ2-7; size: -
DNA: TGTGCCAGCAGTCCTACAGGGGGCGTTAATGAAAAACTGTTTTTT; CDR3: CASSPTGGVNEKLFF; D: TRBD1; V: TRBV6-4; J: TRBJ1-4; size: -
DNA: TGTGCCTGGAGTAAGCAGGACGGGCCCGCCGAGCAGTACTTC; CDR3: CAWSKQDGPAEQYF; D: -; V: TRBV30; J: TRBJ2-7; size: -
DNA: TGTGCCAGCTCACCACTGGGGACAGGGGGAAACTATGGCTACACCTTC; CDR3: CASSPLGTGGNYGYTF; D: TRBD1; V: TRBV18; J: TRBJ1-2; size: -
DNA: TGTGCCAGCAGCTCGCCGGGAGGAGTTACTATGAACACTGAAGCTTTCTTT; CDR3: CASSSPGGVTMNTEAFF; D: -; V: TRBV7-2; J: TRBJ1-1; size: -
DNA: TGTGCCAGCAGCTTGCAGGGTTCTAGCACAGATACGCAGTATTTT; CDR3: CASSLQGSSTDTQYF; D: -; V: TRBV7-3; J: TRBJ2-3; size: -
DNA: TGTGCCATCAGTGTCAGGACTGAAAAGCAGTTCTTC; CDR3: CAISVRTEKQFF; D: -; V: TRBV10-3; J: TRBJ2-1; size: -
DNA: TGTGCCAGTAGTATTGACAGGCTTGGCAATCAGCCCCAGCATTTT; CDR3: CASSIDRLGNQPQHF; D: -; V: TRBV19; J: TRBJ1-5; size: few
DNA: TGTGCCAGCAAGGCGAGCGTCCCCGGGGAGCTGTTTTTT; CDR3: CASKASVPGELFF; D: -; V: TRBV2; J: TRBJ2-2; size: -
DNA: TGTGCCAGCAGCCCTCGGGGGGACCCGCGTGTAGATACGCAGTATTTT; CDR3: CASSPRGDPRVDTQYF; D: TRBD2; V: TRBV28; J: TRBJ2-3; size: once
DNA: TGCGCCAGCAGCCCGGGGTCCTACAATGAGCAGTTCTTC; CDR3: CASSPGSYNEQFF; D: -; V: TRBV5-1; J: TRBJ2-1; size: -
DNA: TGTGCCAGCAGTTACGGGACCTTC; CDR3: CASSYGTF; D: -; V: TRBV6-5; J: TRBJ2-7; size: -
DNA: TGTGCCAGTAGCAACAGGGGTGGCACCGGGGAGCTGTTTTTT; CDR3: CASSNRGGTGELFF; D: TRBD1; V: TRBV19; J: TRBJ2-2; size: -
DNA: TGTGCCAGCAGCTTGACAGGGAAGACTACAGATACGCAGTATTTT; CDR3: CASSLTGKTTDTQYF; D: -; V: TRBV5-6; J: TRBJ2-3; size: -
DNA: TGCGCCAGCAGCTTGGCCCCAGGGACAGATACGCAGTATTTT; CDR3: CASSLAPGTDTQYF; D: -; V: TRBV5-1; J: TRBJ2-3; size: -
DNA: TGTGCCAGCAGTGAAAGTCATTGGGGGTTTGGGGGGAACTCCTACGAGCAGTACTTC; CDR3: CASSESHWGFGGNSYEQYF; D: -; V: TRBV6-1; J: TRBJ2-7; size: -
DNA: TGTGCCTGGAGTTCGGAGGGGCAAGAGACCCAGTACTTC; CDR3: CAWSSEGQETQYF; D: -; V: TRBV30; J: TRBJ2-5; size: -
DNA: TGTGCCAGCACCTTAGGGGGCGGGTCGAACAATGAGCAGTTCTTC; CDR3: CASTLGGGSNNEQFF; D: TRBD1; V: TRBV6-6; J: TRBJ2-1; size: -
DNA: TGTGCCAGCAGTCCGGCGGGCCTCACAGATACGCAGTATTTT; CDR3: CASSPAGLTDTQYF; D: -; V: TRBV2; J: TRBJ2-3; size: -
DNA: TGTGCCAGCAGTGAAATAAATAGGAATGAAAAACTGTTTTTT; CDR3: CASSEINRNEKLFF; D: -; V: TRBV2; J: TRBJ1-4; size: -
DNA: TGTGCCAGCTCGCAGGTAGCCGAGACCCAGTACTTC; CDR3: CASSQVAETQYF; D: -; V: TRBV18; J: TRBJ2-5; size: -
DNA: TGTGCCAGCAGCTTCTACACGATGAACACCGGGGAGCTGTTTTTT; CDR3: CASSFYTMNTGELFF; D: -; V: TRBV5-4; J: TRBJ2-2; size: -
DNA: TGTGCCAGCAGCTCCCTCATCGGTGAGCAGTTCTTC; CDR3: CASSSLIGEQFF; D: -; V: TRBV7-2; J: TRBJ2-1; size: -
DNA: TGTGCCAGCAGTGGATCCGGGACAGGGCGTGAAAAACTGTTTTTT; CDR3: CASSGSGTGREKLFF; D: TRBD1; V: TRBV6-1; J: TRBJ1-4; size: -
DNA: TGTGCCAGCACTCGGCCCACCGGGGAGCTGTTTTTT; CDR3: CASTRPTGELFF; D: -; V: TRBV6-6; J: TRBJ2-2; size: -
DNA: TGCGCCAGCGCCGTTAAACAGGGGGCCAAAAACACCGGGGAGCTGTTTTTT; CDR3: CASAVKQGAKNTGELFF; D: TRBD1; V: TRBV10-2; J: TRBJ2-2; size: -
DNA: TGTGCCAGCAGTTACTCTGGGGGCCAAGAGACCCAGTACTTC; CDR3: CASSYSGGQETQYF; D: -; V: TRBV6-5; J: TRBJ2-5; size: once
DNA: TGTGCCAGCAGCTTTCCCTTTGCAGGGGCCAGCTATGGCTACACCTTC; CDR3: CASSFPFAGASYGYTF; D: -; V: TRBV5-8; J: TRBJ1-2; size: -
DNA: TGTGCCAGCTCACTAAACACTGGAGCAGATACGCGGTATTTT; CDR3: CASSLNTGADTRYF; D: -; V: TRBV18; J: TRBJ2-3; size: -
DNA: TGTGCCAGCAGCTCGGGGACAGCCCGCGGCTATGGCTACACCTTC; CDR3: CASSSGTARGYGYTF; D: TRBD1; V: TRBV7-2; J: TRBJ1-2; size: -
DNA: TGCAGCGCACGACAGGGGGGGAACTATGGCTACACCTTC; CDR3: CSARQGGNYGYTF; D: TRBD1; V: TRBV29-1; J: TRBJ1-2; size: -
DNA: TGTGCCAGCACTCCGACAGACGATAATTCACCCCTCCACTTT; CDR3: CASTPTDDNSPLHF; D: -; V: TRBV11-2; J: TRBJ1-6; size: few
DNA: TGTGCCAGCAGTGTGGGGGGGTCTTACAATGAGCAGTTCTTC; CDR3: CASSVGGSYNEQFF; D: TRBD2; V: TRBV6-1; J: TRBJ2-1; size: -
DNA: TGTGCCAGCAGCTCAATAGTGGGACAGGGTTATAATTCACCCCTCCACTTT; CDR3: CASSSIVGQGYNSPLHF; D: TRBD1; V: TRBV7-2; J: TRBJ1-6; size: -
DNA: TGCGCCAGCAGCTTGGGGGCGGTTGGTGGCTACACCTTC; CDR3: CASSLGAVGGYTF; D: -; V: TRBV5-1; J: TRBJ1-2; size: -
DNA: TGTGCCAGCAGCTTTCCGGACTCCTACGAGCAGTACTTC; CDR3: CASSFPDSYEQYF; D: -; V: TRBV11-2; J: TRBJ2-7; size: -
DNA: TGTGCCAGCATCCTTCCGGGTGCGGCTGGGCAAAACATTCAGTACTTC; CDR3: CASILPGAAGQNIQYF; D: -; V: TRBV7-2; J: TRBJ2-4; size: -
DNA: TGCGCCAGCAGCTTGGATCTGACAGCCAATAATTCACCCCTCCACTTT; CDR3: CASSLDLTANNSPLHF; D: -; V: TRBV5-1; J: TRBJ1-6; size: -
DNA: TGTGCCAGCAGCCAAGAAGTTTACGCGGCGGGGAGTTTCTACGAGCAGTACTTC; CDR3: CASSQEVYAAGSFYEQYF; D: -; V: TRBV4-2; J: TRBJ2-7; size: -
DNA: TGTGCCAGCAGCAATTTGCACAGCTACTACAATGAGCAGTTCTTC; CDR3: CASSNLHSYYNEQFF; D: -; V: TRBV21-1; J: TRBJ2-1; size: -
DNA: TGTGCCTGGCGCCGCACAGATACGCAGTATTTT; CDR3: CAWRRTDTQYF; D: -; V: TRBV6-5; J: TRBJ2-3; size: -
DNA: TGTGCCAGCAGTGTTGATTACAATGAGCAGTTCTTC; CDR3: CASSVDYNEQFF; D: -; V: TRBV6-1; J: TRBJ2-1; size: -
DNA: TGTGCCAGCAGAGCCCGGGACAGAGGTTCTTTGGGCAATCAGCCCCAGCATTTT; CDR3: CASRARDRGSLGNQPQHF; D: TRBD1; V: TRBV2; J: TRBJ1-5; size: -
DNA: TGTGCCAGCACCCAAGGGAGGGTTGCGTCTCAACCGCAGTACTTC; CDR3: CASTQGRVASQPQYF; D: TRBD2; V: TRBV6-1; J: TRBJ2-7; size: -
DNA: TGTGCCAGCAGCCCGAGGACTAGCGGGGGATACAATGAGCAGTTCTTC; CDR3: CASSPRTSGGYNEQFF; D: TRBD2; V: TRBV7-9; J: TRBJ2-1; size: -
DNA: TGTGCCTCCGCGGGGGGGGCCAATGAGCAGTTCTTC; CDR3: CASAGGANEQFF; D: TRBD2; V: TRBV30; J: TRBJ2-1; size: -
DNA: TGCGCCAGTGCTCCAGGGGGCAATCAGCCCCAGCATTTT; CDR3: CASAPGGNQPQHF; D: -; V: TRBV10-1; J: TRBJ1-5; size: few
DNA: TGTGCCAGCAGCCGAAAATGGGGACCTGTCGATGAGCAGTTCTTC; CDR3: CASSRKWGPVDEQFF; D: -; V: TRBV7-2; J: TRBJ2-1; size: -
DNA: TGTGCCATCAGGGGGACAGCAGACTCCTACGAGCAGTACTTC; CDR3: CAIRGTADSYEQYF; D: TRBD1; V: TRBV10-3; J: TRBJ2-7; size: -
DNA: TGTGCCAGCAGTAACTTCCTCGGACTAGCGGGAGGAGAGGGCTACGAGCAGTACTTC; CDR3: CASSNFLGLAGGEGYEQYF; D: TRBD2; V: TRBV2; J: TRBJ2-7; size: -